One sample yielded the 23 T cell receptor beta chains listed below, sequenced in a study of CD8 T cells in ankylosing spondylitis. TCRdb used MiXCR to reprocess the 5' RACE reads, holding one entry per CDR3 protein. This sample carries 250,000 to 400,000 distinct CDR3 sequences, roughly 10% of them seen once, and the ten largest clones take roughly 9.1%. Specimen: blood, either unsorted or a sorted T cell fraction (not recorded which). The source of these receptors is a female donor with ankylosing spondylitis or in good health (not recorded which).

The chain employs TRBV7-2 and TRBJ2-1; either TRBD1 or TRBD2 may fit D (5 bases each). Trimming stripped 5 bases from V and 9 bases from J, with 11 bases between. The CDR3 extends over 12 amino acids. Germline loops: CDR1 SGHTA, CDR2 FQGNSA. The CDR3 sequence is CASSLGTREQFF. For the CDR3, the DNA is TGTGCCAGCAGCCTAGGGACCCGTGAGCAGTTCTTC.

With regard to this clonotype: A much larger clone sits a single nucleotide away, making a read error possible. J is TRBJ2-6 and V is TRBV10-3; 7 bases match TRBD1. CDR1 is ENHRY, CDR2 SYGVKD, per germline. This CDR3 is built from 18 residues. As DNA, the CDR3 is TGTGCCATCAGTGAGTCGAAGGGGGCTTCTTCTGGGGCCAACGGCCTGACTTTC. Translation gives CAISESKGASSGANGLTF.

This rearrangement joins TRBV5-1 to TRBJ2-7; the D gene is possibly TRBD1 (6 bases). Germline V gives CDR1 SGHRS, CDR2 YFSETQ. CDR3 length: 15 residues. Trimming pared 0 bases from V and 2 bases from J, leaving 12 bases between. The CDR3 coding sequence is TGCGCCAGCAGCTTGGAGGCAGGGGAGACCTACGAGCAGTACTTC. This translates into CASSLEAGETYEQYF. The entire variable domain, with the rest obtained from reference TRBV5-1 and TRBJ2-7, is as follows: KAGVTQTPRYLIKTRGQQVTLSCSPISGHRSVSWYQQTPGQGLQFLFEYFSETQRNKGNFPGRFSGRQFSNSRSEMNVSTLELGDSALYLCASSLEAGETYEQYFGPGTRLTVT.

This clonotype was counted ten times or more. The chain uses TRBV20-1 and TRBJ2-7, with 8 bases lining up with TRBD2. The germline CDR1 and CDR2 sequences are DFQATT and SNEGSKA (reference sequence). The V and J ends lost 0 bases and 2 bases, in that order; junction bases with no gene match: 9. This CDR3 is 16 amino acids long. CDR3 bases: TGCAGTGCTAGAGATTACCTAGCGGGTTCGACCTACGAGCAGTACTTC. Protein: CSARDYLAGSTYEQYF.

In the case of this clonotype: Compared with germline, one end of the junction differs, possibly owing to a read error. This chain uses TRBV20-1 with TRBJ2-1; 13 nucleotides align to TRBD2. From germline, CDR1 is DFQATT and CDR2 SNEGSKA (reference sequence). This CDR3 spans 18 amino acids. CDR3 bases: TGCTGTGCTCACACACCGAGGATCACTAGCGGGAGGGCCAATGAGCAGTTCTTC. Protein product: CCAHTPRITSGRANEQFF.

This clonotype has just a few counts. One end of the junction does not line up with germline, which may come from a read error. This chain links TRBV30 with TRBJ2-3; tentatively, D is TRBD2 (6 bases). The germline gives CDR1 GTSNPN, CDR2 SVGIG (reference sequence). The CDR3 length is 12 residues. For the CDR3, the DNA is TGTGCCTGGAGTGTTCTTTCCTCCTTGGGGGGTTTT. It yields the protein CAWSVLSSLGGF.

The genes are TRBV7-2 and TRBJ1-5; D remains unclear. Germline CDR1 and CDR2: SGHTA and FQGNSA. Trimming took off 3 bases at V and 4 bases at J, with 10 bases between the two ends. The CDR3 has 14 amino acids. The CDR3 nucleotides are TGTGCCAGCAGCTTGGCAGTTACTAATCAGCCCCAGCATTTT. This translates into CASSLAVTNQPQHF.

This clonotype was picked up many times. The V and J genes are TRBV5-6 and TRBJ1-3; D is unclear. V was clipped by 2 bases and J by 0 bases, with 6 bases between them. CDR3 length: 14 residues. Germline lookup yields CDR1 SGHDT and CDR2 YYEEEE. The CDR3: CASSFRVSGNTIYF. In DNA form, the CDR3 reads TGTGCCAGCAGCTTTAGGGTCTCTGGAAACACCATATATTTT. Full variable domain (missing parts from reference TRBV5-6 and TRBJ1-3): DAGVTQSPTHLIKTRGQQVTLRCSPKSGHDTVSWYQQALGQGPQFIFQYYEEEERQRGNFPDRFSGHQFPNYSSELNVNALLLGDSALYLCASSFRVSGNTIYFGEGSWLTVV.

This clonotype was detected only a few times. The chain links TRBV7-6 to TRBJ1-3; no reliable D call. Trimming shortened V by 5 bases and J by 0 bases, and 14 bases separated the two germline ends. CDR1 is SGHVS and CDR2 is FNYEAQ in the germline V gene. CDR3 length equals 16 residues. CDR3 residues: CASSPIGIDSGNTIYF. The CDR3 DNA is TGTGCCAGCAGCCCCATTGGAATAGACTCTGGAAACACCATATATTTT.

This clonotype appeared many times. The chain carries TRBV12-3 or TRBV12-4 and TRBJ2-7; D might be TRBD2 (5 bases). Trimming took 3 bases from V and 4 from J, leaving 13 bases between them. The CDR3 sequence is 14 residues long. CDR3 nucleotide sequence: TGTGCCAGCAGTTTCGGTCTAGCCTTTTACGAGCAGTACTTC. Translating gives CASSFGLAFYEQYF.

This clonotype was observed at least ten times. The chain joins TRBV28 to TRBJ1-4; tentatively, D is TRBD1 (6 bases). Germline CDR1 MDHEN, CDR2 SYDVKM. Trimming shortened V by 7 bases and J by 5 bases, and 20 bases separated the two germline ends. The CDR3 loop spans 16 amino acids. CDR3: CASIRRRGGSNEKLFF. The CDR3 coding sequence is TGTGCCAGCATCCGGCGCAGGGGCGGGTCGAATGAAAAACTGTTTTTT.

Only a few counts were recorded for this clonotype. This chain links TRBV28 with TRBJ2-1; 7 positions match TRBD2. J lost 6 bases, V lost 0 bases, and 5 bases had no gene match. In germline, CDR1 is MDHEN, CDR2 SYDVKM. The CDR3 consists of 15 residues. CDR3 in DNA: TGTGCCAGCAGTTTATGGGAAGCGGGAAGCAATGAGCAGTTCTTC. This sequence encodes CASSLWEAGSNEQFF.

Details on this clonotype: Being one base from a much bigger clone, this may be a read error. This chain joins TRBV20-1 and TRBJ2-3; D perhaps matches TRBD2 (7 bases). Germline CDR1 reads DFQATT; CDR2 reads SNEGSKA (reference sequence). The CDR3 runs to 16 residues. The CDR3 DNA sequence: TGCTGTGCTAGAGATAGAGTTGGGGGGGCCCCAGATACGCAGTATTTT. It is translated as CCARDRVGGAPDTQYF.

This clonotype was seen repeatedly, ten times or more. This chain links TRBV20-1 with TRBJ2-3, with D possibly TRBD1 on 5 matching bases. CDR3 length equals 14 residues. Trimming took 5 bases from V and 2 from J, leaving 14 bases between them. Germline-derived CDR1 and CDR2 are DFQATT and SNEGSKA (reference sequence). The CDR3 bases are TGCAGTGCTTTTAAGGGGCAGTTCACAGATACGCAGTATTTT. Translation gives CSAFKGQFTDTQYF.

This clonotype has more than one count but fewer than ten. The DNA of the CDR3 is TGCGCCAGCAGCGCCGTTTTAGGTACAGATACGCAGTATTTT. It is translated as CASSAVLGTDTQYF. The gene calls are TRBV5-1 and TRBJ2-3; no reliable D call. Germline CDR1 SGHRS, CDR2 YFSETQ. The CDR3 is made up of 14 amino acids. The V and J ends lost 4 bases and 3 bases respectively, with 12 bases between them.

This clonotype was counted at least ten times. The chain uses TRBV25-1 and TRBJ2-7, with 8 bases that match TRBD1. V gave up 3 bases and J gave up 4 bases; unmatched junction bases: 5. CDR1 is MGHDK, CDR2 SYGVNS, per germline. This CDR3 comprises 14 residues. The CDR3 DNA follows: TGTGCCAGCAGTGACACCCGACAGGGGTACGAGCAGTACTTC. It codes for CASSDTRQGYEQYF.

In its sample, this clonotype was seen many times. The V and J genes are TRBV5-5 and TRBJ1-3; D gene uncertain. The CDR3 contains 14 residues. V lost 4 bases and J lost 0, with 8 bases in between. Germline loops: CDR1 SGHKS, CDR2 YYEKEE (reference sequence). CDR3 loop: CASSRDRSGNTIYF. For the CDR3, the DNA is TGTGCCAGCAGCCGTGACCGCTCTGGAAACACCATATATTTT.

This clonotype was recorded at least ten times. V gene TRBV6-1 combines with J gene TRBJ1-2; D uncertain. V lost 5 bases and J 1 base, leaving 14 bases between the germline ends. Germline V lookup: CDR1 MNHNS, CDR2 SASEGT. The CDR3 totals 15 residues. In DNA, the CDR3 is TGTGCCAGCAGTCCTGATACCGGGTTTAACTATGGCTACACCTTC. Translation gives CASSPDTGFNYGYTF.

In this sample, this clonotype turned up a few times. The chain has TRBV29-1 and TRBJ2-7, with 14 bases lining up with TRBD2. V trimming: 6 bases; J trimming: 6 bases; junction bases outside the gene matches: 7. This CDR3 spans 14 amino acids. Looked up from germline, CDR1 is SQVTM and CDR2 is ANQGSEA. This CDR3 is CSVGTSGSAFEQYF. The CDR3 DNA reads as TGCAGCGTGGGGACTAGCGGGAGTGCTTTCGAGCAGTACTTC.

This clonotype appeared many times. The J gene is TRBJ1-6, the V gene TRBV5-8; 11 nucleotides align to TRBD1. The CDR3 contains 16 residues. Trimming took 1 base from V and 10 from J; bases not matched to a gene: 7. CDR1 and CDR2 from the germline V gene are SGHTS and YDEGEE. CDR3 in DNA: TGTGCCAGCAGCTTGTATGGGACAGGGGGACGATCACCCCTCCACTTT. Protein: CASSLYGTGGRSPLHF.

In regard to this clonotype: One junction end does not reproduce the germline sequence, and a read error may be involved. This sequence joins TRBV7-6 and TRBJ1-1; D remains unclear. There are 14 residues in the CDR3. The germline gives CDR1 SGHVS, CDR2 FNYEAQ. CDR3 DNA: TGTGCCAGCAGCCCTCCCTCGATGAACAGTGAAGCTTTCTTT. It translates to CASSPPSMNSEAFF.

This clonotype was found many times. DNA for the CDR3: TGTGCCAGCAGTTTCCTCGCACCCACTGGGACCAAAAACATTCAGTACTTC. This gives the protein CASSFLAPTGTKNIQYF. J is TRBJ2-4 and V is TRBV6-5; no firm D call. The V end was cut by 4 bases, the J end by 2 bases, with 18 bases between. Germline CDR1 reads MNHEY; CDR2 reads SVGAGI. The CDR3 is 17 residues long.

This clonotype was seen more than once but under ten times. The chain has TRBV5-1 and TRBJ2-2; TRBD1 aligns across 10 bases. The germline CDR1 and CDR2 sequences are SGHRS and YFSETQ. This CDR3 spans 16 amino acids. The V and J ends lost 4 bases and 3 bases, in that order; junction bases with no gene match: 6. DNA for the CDR3: TGCGCCAGCAGCGTGACGACAGGGGGCGACACCGGGGAGCTGTTTTTT. Translating gives CASSVTTGGDTGELFF.